This entry is about one T cell receptor beta chain. No antigen is known for it. These data belong to a study of CD8+ T cells in alopecia areata. Study outcomes and limitations: Higher clonality was seen in lesional scalp than in normal scalp, especially in alopecia totalis/universalis.

Peripheral blood samples and lesional scalp punch biopsies were obtained from alopecia areata patients. The authors extracted RNA and reverse transcribed it into cDNA as the sequencing template. Profiling relied on immunoSEQ multiplex PCR, and the TCRdb table lists in-frame clones only, not all of them. The sample records 150,000 or so clones, around 47% being singletons. The V gene end was trimmed by 5 bases and the J gene end by 7 bases; junction bases not matched to a gene: 8. The CDR3 extends over 14 amino acids. Germline V CDR1 and CDR2: PRHDT, FYEKMQ (reference sequence). This sequence joins TRBV13 and TRBJ2-5; 9 bases are a match to TRBD2. The sample comprised CD4+ T cells sorted from blood. This clonotype was obtained from a human donor with alopecia areata. CDR3: CASSARTSVGTQYF. DNA for the CDR3: TGTGCCAGCAGCGCCCGGACTAGCGTCGGGACCCAGTACTTC.